These 22 T cell receptor beta chains were sequenced from one sample in a study of T cell repertoires in cytomegalovirus infection. TCRdb reprocessed the reads with MiXCR, giving one entry per CDR3 protein. The data contain hundreds of thousands of distinct CDR3 sequences, around 11% of them seen just once; the ten biggest clones take up roughly 10%. The specimen sequenced was PBMCs. Receptors originate from a human donor in good health (CMV status not recorded). Some clones in this sample may be carry-over from other donors' samples.

This clonotype was seen repeatedly, ten times or more. This rearrangement joins TRBV19 to TRBJ1-5; D uncertain. The CDR3 is 13 residues long. Between the trimmed V and J ends, which lost 6 bases and 7 bases, there was a span of 13 bases. Germline V gene lookup returns CDR1 LNHDA and CDR2 SQIVND (reference sequence). The CDR3 protein is CASRDEQGQPQHF. CDR3 coding DNA: TGTGCCAGTAGGGACGAGCAAGGACAGCCCCAGCATTTT.

J is TRBJ1-1 and V is TRBV19; D is undetermined. The CDR3 has 14 amino acids. Germline V gives CDR1 LNHDA, CDR2 SQIVND (reference sequence). Trimming left V 4 bases short and J 7 bases short, with 16 bases between. CDR3 nucleotides: TGTGCCAGTAGTACCGCGGGTCTTGGCATTGAAGCTTTCTTT. Protein: CASSTAGLGIEAFF. The whole variable domain, filled in from reference TRBV19 and TRBJ1-1, reads DGGITQSPKYLFRKEGQNVTLSCEQNLNHDAMYWYRQDPGQGLRLIYYSQIVNDFQKGDIAEGYSVSREKKESFPLTVTSAQKNPTAFYLCASSTAGLGIEAFFGQGTRLTVV.

This clonotype was counted ten times or more. This chain connects TRBV5-1 to TRBJ2-1; 7 positions agree with TRBD2. CDR1 SGHRS and CDR2 YFSETQ come from the germline V gene. The CDR3 is 15 amino acids. The trim removed 6 bases at V and 7 bases at J, leaving 13 bases unmatched. In DNA form, the CDR3 reads TGCGCCAGCACACCGAGCGGGGCGGTTGGTAATGAGCAGTTCTTC. Translated: CASTPSGAVGNEQFF.

Many counts were recorded for this clonotype. CDR3 region: CASSQGGPKNEQYF. CDR3 nucleotides: TGCGCCAGCAGCCAAGGTGGACCTAAGAACGAGCAGTACTTC. This chain joins TRBV4-1 and TRBJ2-7; no firm D call. Germline CDR1 and CDR2: MGHRA and YSYEKL. Trimming removed 1 base from V and 5 bases from J, with 12 bases in between. CDR3 length: 14 amino acids.

The chain carries TRBV28 and TRBJ1-1; D not resolved. In germline, CDR1 is MDHEN, CDR2 SYDVKM. The CDR3 covers 15 residues. Deletions cut 4 bases from V and 2 bases from J, with 14 bases between. The CDR3 protein is CASSSSRALNTEAFF. The CDR3 nucleotides read TGTGCCAGCAGTTCGTCGCGGGCCTTAAACACTGAAGCTTTCTTT.

In its sample, this clonotype was seen many times. V is TRBV6-1 and J is TRBJ2-7, with 10 positions matching TRBD1. Per the germline V gene, CDR1 is MNHNS and CDR2 is SASEGT. The CDR3 is 19 amino acids. J lost 3 bases, V lost 6 bases, and 20 bases had no gene match. The CDR3 coding sequence is TGTGCCAGCAGCCCCCGGGACAGGGGCTCAGCGAGAAGGAACTACGAGCAGTACTTC. Translation gives CASSPRDRGSARRNYEQYF.

This clonotype turned up a few times. The chain has TRBV7-7 and TRBJ2-5; 9 positions match TRBD1. Germline V gene sequence: CDR1 SSHAT, CDR2 FNYEAQ (reference sequence). V shed 3 bases and J 5 bases; nucleotides not matched to a gene: 4. The CDR3 is made up of 14 amino acids. This CDR3 is CASSFGQGRETQYF. In DNA form, the CDR3 reads TGTGCCAGCAGCTTCGGACAGGGGAGGGAGACCCAGTACTTC.

Written as DNA, the CDR3 is TGTGCCAGTAGTATAGCGGGGGGTGAGCAGTTCTTC. As protein: CASSIAGGEQFF. The rearrangement links TRBV19 to TRBJ2-1; 7 positions match TRBD2. This CDR3 comprises 12 residues. Germline CDR1 LNHDA, CDR2 SQIVND (reference sequence). Trimming removed 1 base from V and 9 bases from J; junction bases left unmatched: 0.

The V call is TRBV5-6, the J call TRBJ2-7; D gene unclear. Trimming took off 4 bases at V and 2 bases at J, with 16 bases between the two ends. Germline V CDR1 and CDR2: SGHDT, YYEEEE. CDR3 length equals 15 residues. CDR3 DNA sequence: TGTGCCAGCAGCCGCGCCCTCGGGCAGGCCTACGAGCAGTACTTC. This codes for CASSRALGQAYEQYF.

The rearrangement joins TRBV3-1 to TRBJ2-7, with D perhaps matching TRBD2 (5 bases). There are 14 residues in the CDR3. Germline loops: CDR1 LGHDT, CDR2 YNNKEL (reference sequence). Trimming shortened V by 4 bases and J by 4 bases, and 14 bases separated the two germline ends. The CDR3 nucleotides read TGTGCCAGCAGCCCCACGAGGGTGCCATACGAGCAGTACTTC. Translated, it gives CASSPTRVPYEQYF.

This clonotype was recorded at least ten times. V gene TRBV28 combines with J gene TRBJ1-3, with TRBD1 as a possible D gene (6 bases). Trimming shortened V by 5 bases and J by 0 bases, and 11 bases separated the two germline ends. This CDR3 has 15 residues. Germline V lookup: CDR1 MDHEN, CDR2 SYDVKM. CDR3 in DNA: TGTGCCAGCAGTCGTCAGGACAGCTCTGGAAACACCATATATTTT. Translation: CASSRQDSSGNTIYF.

This clonotype has a single count. This chain joins TRBV20-1 and TRBJ2-4; 7 bases match TRBD2. CDR3 size: 14 residues. Germline V gene lookup returns CDR1 DFQATT and CDR2 SNEGSKA (reference sequence). J was trimmed by 8 bases and V by 7 bases; bases with no gene match: 14. This CDR3 is CSGVRSGGGDIQYF. As DNA, the CDR3 is TGCAGTGGGGTTAGGTCGGGAGGTGGTGACATTCAGTACTTC.

This clonotype was picked up many times. The chain combines TRBV6-1 with TRBJ1-2, with 7 bases identical to TRBD1. The CDR3 extends over 16 amino acids. Germline CDR1 reads MNHNS; CDR2 reads SASEGT. With V trimmed by 5 bases and J by 4 bases, 13 bases remained unmatched. CDR3 sequence: CASSSSYHRDSYGYTF. In nucleotides, the CDR3 is TGTGCCAGCAGTTCAAGCTACCACCGGGACAGCTATGGCTACACCTTC.

This clonotype was picked up many times. The chain couples TRBV7-2 to TRBJ1-1; D gene unclear. Germline CDR1 and CDR2: SGHTA and FQGNSA. Trimming left V 6 bases short and J 8 bases short, with 10 bases between. This CDR3 is built from 11 residues. The CDR3 sequence: CASSQMSEAFF. CDR3 nucleotide sequence: TGTGCCAGCAGTCAGATGTCCGAAGCTTTCTTT.

This clonotype was counted between two and nine times. The V and J genes are TRBV20-1 and TRBJ2-1; TRBD1 matches 9 bases. Germline trimming cut 5 bases from V and 3 bases from J; bases unmatched to any gene: 2. Looked up from germline, CDR1 is DFQATT and CDR2 is SNEGSKA (reference sequence). This CDR3 contains 13 residues. The CDR3 loop reads CSAWTGDYNEQFF. CDR3 coding DNA: TGCAGTGCTTGGACAGGGGACTACAATGAGCAGTTCTTC.

V gene TRBV3-1 combines with J gene TRBJ1-1; weak D call: TRBD1 (6 bases). Trimming stripped 0 bases from V and 0 bases from J, with 17 bases between. Germline values: CDR1 LGHDT, CDR2 YNNKEL (reference sequence). CDR3 length: 18 amino acids. The CDR3 coding sequence is TGTGCCAGCAGCCAAGATCAGGGCGGGGGGGCCCTGAACACTGAAGCTTTCTTT. Translated: CASSQDQGGGALNTEAFF.

The CDR3 DNA sequence: TGCGCCAGCAGCCAAGACGGGGGCAGTTATGGGAACACTGAAGCTTTCTTT. Protein product: CASSQDGGSYGNTEAFF. V is TRBV4-1 and J is TRBJ1-1; maybe TRBD1 (6 bases). This CDR3 has 17 amino acids. Trimming pared 0 bases from V and 1 base from J, leaving 15 bases between. Germline values: CDR1 MGHRA, CDR2 YSYEKL.

This clonotype was seen repeatedly, ten times or more. This chain uses TRBV5-6 with TRBJ2-5; no firm D call. Looked up from germline, CDR1 is SGHDT and CDR2 is YYEEEE. The CDR3 length is 13 residues. The V end was cut by 1 base, the J end by 1 base, with 5 bases between. The CDR3 here is CASSLPTQETQYF. CDR3 DNA sequence: TGTGCCAGCAGCTTGCCCACCCAAGAGACCCAGTACTTC.

The table lists this clonotype with many counts. The chain recombines TRBV28 with TRBJ2-1; 11 bases agree with TRBD2. Per germline, CDR1 MDHEN and CDR2 SYDVKM. The V and J ends lost 5 bases and 2 bases, in that order; junction bases with no gene match: 2. This CDR3 is 15 amino acids long. The CDR3 spells CASSNSGRAYNEQFF. CDR3 bases: TGTGCCAGCAGTAATAGCGGGAGGGCCTACAATGAGCAGTTCTTC.

The sample holds many counts of this clonotype. The chain combines TRBV29-1 with TRBJ2-2, with D possibly being TRBD2 (6 bases). Germline V gives CDR1 SQVTM, CDR2 ANQGSEA. The CDR3 length is 15 residues. V was trimmed by 4 bases and J by 0 bases, leaving 12 bases between them. CDR3 in amino acids: CSVVGGVANTGELFF. In DNA form, the CDR3 reads TGCAGCGTTGTCGGGGGAGTCGCGAACACCGGGGAGCTGTTTTTT.

Only a few counts were recorded for this clonotype. The chain joins TRBV7-9 to TRBJ1-4, with TRBD1 matching over 11 bases. The germline gives CDR1 SEHNR, CDR2 FQNEAQ (reference sequence). The CDR3 contains 16 residues. V was clipped by 5 bases and J by 8 bases; unmatched bases: 10. The CDR3 loop is CASSPPGTGGAEKLFF. In nucleotides, the CDR3 is TGTGCCAGCAGCCCGCCCGGGACAGGGGGGGCGGAAAAACTGTTTTTT.

This clonotype has a handful of counts. A clone one base away is much larger, so this may be a read error. The rearrangement links TRBV12-3 or TRBV12-4 to TRBJ2-2, with D tentatively TRBD1 (6 bases). With 7 bases removed from V and 1 base from J, the gap between germline ends came to 10 bases. This CDR3 comprises 14 residues. The CDR3 region is CASNRGWNTGELFF. In DNA, the CDR3 is TGTGCCAGCAATAGGGGGTGGAACACCGGGGAGCTGTTTTTT.